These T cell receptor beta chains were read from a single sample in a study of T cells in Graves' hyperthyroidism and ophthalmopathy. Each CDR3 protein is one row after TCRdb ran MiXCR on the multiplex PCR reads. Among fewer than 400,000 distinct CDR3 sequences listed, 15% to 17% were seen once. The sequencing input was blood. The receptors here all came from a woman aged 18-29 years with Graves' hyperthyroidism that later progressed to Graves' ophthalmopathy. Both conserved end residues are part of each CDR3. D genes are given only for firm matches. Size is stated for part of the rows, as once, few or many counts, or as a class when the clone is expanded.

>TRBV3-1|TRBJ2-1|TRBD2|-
CASSVAGGGSDEQFF
TGTGCCAGCAGCGTAGCGGGAGGGGGTAGTGATGAGCAGTTCTTC
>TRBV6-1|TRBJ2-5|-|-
CASSEKGGRETQYF
TGTGCCAGCAGTGAAAAGGGGGGCCGAGAGACCCAGTACTTC
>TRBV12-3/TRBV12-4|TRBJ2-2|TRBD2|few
CASNPSGRGNTGELFF
TGTGCCAGCAATCCTAGCGGGAGGGGGAACACCGGGGAGCTGTTTTTT
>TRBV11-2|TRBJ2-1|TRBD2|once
CASSPPSSGSGEQFF
TGTGCCAGCAGCCCCCCCTCTAGCGGGAGTGGTGAGCAGTTCTTC
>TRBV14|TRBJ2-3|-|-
CASSYSRGVGDTQYF
TGTGCCAGCAGTTATAGCCGGGGAGTGGGAGATACGCAGTATTTT
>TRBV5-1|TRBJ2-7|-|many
CASSLVQGVPYEQYF
TGCGCCAGCAGCTTGGTCCAGGGCGTACCCTACGAGCAGTACTTC
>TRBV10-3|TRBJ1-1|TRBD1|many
CAIRTGNTEAFF
TGTGCCATACGGACAGGGAACACTGAAGCTTTCTTT
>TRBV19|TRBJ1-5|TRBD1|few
CASSIPGQGGNQPQHF
TGTGCCAGTAGTATACCCGGACAGGGAGGCAATCAGCCCCAGCATTTT
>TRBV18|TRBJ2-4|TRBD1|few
CASSPSGQGAVMNIQYF
TGTGCCAGCTCACCATCGGGACAGGGAGCCGTTATGAACATTCAGTACTTC
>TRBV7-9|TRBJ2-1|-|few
CASNLASVEDEQFF
TGTGCCAGCAACTTAGCGAGCGTGGAAGATGAGCAGTTCTTC
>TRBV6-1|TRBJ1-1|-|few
CASTKPGGYTEAFF
TGTGCCAGCACCAAGCCGGGGGGGTACACTGAAGCTTTCTTT
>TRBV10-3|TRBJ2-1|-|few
CAMTEGGEQFF
TGTGCCATGACCGAGGGGGGGGAACAGTTCTTC
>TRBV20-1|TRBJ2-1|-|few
CSPLPRLGVSYEQFF
TGCAGTCCCCTCCCCCGACTAGGGGTTTCCTACGAGCAGTTCTTC
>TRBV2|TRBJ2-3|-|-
CASSFDTGTQYF
TGTGCCAGCAGCTTCGACACAGGTACGCAGTATTTT
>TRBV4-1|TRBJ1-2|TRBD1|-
CAFLGRGRGYTF
TGCGCATTCCTGGGCAGGGGGAGAGGCTACACCTTC
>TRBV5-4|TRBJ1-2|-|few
CASTVNTNYGYTF
TGTGCCAGCACCGTAAATACTAACTATGGCTACACCTTC
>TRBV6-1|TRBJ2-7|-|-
CASSVGRNSYEQYF
TGTGCCAGCAGTGTCGGGAGAAACTCCTACGAGCAGTACTTC
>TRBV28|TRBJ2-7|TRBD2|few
CASSNREARERNEQCF
TGTGCCAGCAGTAACCGGGAAGCGCGGGAGAGGAACGAGCAGTGCTTC
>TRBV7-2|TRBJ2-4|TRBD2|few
CASSLGPGGLAKDIQYF
TGTGCCAGCAGTCTAGGTCCCGGGGGACTAGCCAAAGACATTCAGTACTTC
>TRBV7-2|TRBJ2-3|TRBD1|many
CASSSGGQGADTQYF
TGTGCCAGCAGCTCAGGGGGACAGGGGGCAGATACGCAGTATTTT
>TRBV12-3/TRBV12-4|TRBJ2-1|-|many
CASSLFPGRAYNEQFF
TGTGCCAGCAGTTTATTCCCAGGGAGAGCCTACAATGAGCAGTTCTTC
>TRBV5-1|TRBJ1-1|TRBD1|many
CASSLGQGAWTEAFF
TGCGCCAGCAGCTTAGGACAGGGGGCCTGGACTGAAGCTTTCTTT